Sequencing of this T cell receptor beta chain was carried out in a study of shared clonotypes between healthy human individuals. Study-wide background: Per-donor plates numbered three CD4 naive, three CD4 memory, two CD8 naive and one CD8 memory.

Germline CDR1 is LNHDA and CDR2 is SQIVND (reference sequence). The CDR3 extends over 14 amino acids. V dropped 3 bases and J dropped 6; count of bases not matched to a gene: 5. The genomic DNA of each subset was split evenly across several immunoSEQ plates. Generated by immunoSEQ multiplex PCR, the TCRdb table keeps only in-frame clones and is missing some. The repertoire has about 610,000 clones, about 96% of them found once; the top ten carry about 0.11%. CD45RO-negative, CCR7-positively selected cells formed the naive CD8 fraction, excluding terminally differentiated effector memory CD45RA+ cells.

The clonotype comes from a woman in her thirties in good health. What was sequenced was naive CD8+ T cells sorted from blood. J is TRBJ1-5 and V is TRBV19, with 7 bases fitting TRBD1. CDR3 in DNA: TGTGCCAGTAGTATCCCGACAGGGACTCAGCCCCAGCATTTT. Residues: CASSIPTGTQPQHF.